This T cell receptor beta chain stems from a study of neurological immune-mediated disorders. Overall study findings and caveats: It was HTLV-1-associated myelopathy that showed the most TCR clonal expansion, while multiple sclerosis showed the least, falling below healthy controls.

TCRdb reanalysed the 5' RACE reads using MiXCR and keeps one entry per CDR3 protein. The sample lists more than 20,000 distinct CDR3 sequences; more than 2% were seen once. This clonotype was seen repeatedly, ten times or more. The antigen is unknown. One junction end disagrees with the germline gene, perhaps due to a read error. The sequence derives from a woman aged 45-60 years with multiple sclerosis. The sample comprised PBMCs.

The CDR3 here is CSARPGGNSPLNF. In DNA form, the CDR3 reads TGCAGTGCCCGACCGGGCGGGAATTCACCCCTCAACTTT. The chain combines TRBV20-1 with TRBJ1-6; D is undetermined. The CDR3 covers 13 residues. Germline assignment: CDR1 DFQATT and CDR2 SNEGSKA (reference sequence).